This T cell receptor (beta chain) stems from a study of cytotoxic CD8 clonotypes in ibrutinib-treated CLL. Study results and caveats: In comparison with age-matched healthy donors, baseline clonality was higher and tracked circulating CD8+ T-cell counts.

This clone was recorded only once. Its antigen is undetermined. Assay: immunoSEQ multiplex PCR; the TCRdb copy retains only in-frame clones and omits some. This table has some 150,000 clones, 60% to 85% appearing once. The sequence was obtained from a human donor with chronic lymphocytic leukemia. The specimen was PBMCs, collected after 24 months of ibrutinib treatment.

In DNA form, the CDR3 reads TGTGCCAGCAGCCGACAGGGGGCTTTGGTCCCTGCCACTGAAGCTTTCTTT. It is translated as CASSRQGALVPATEAFF. J is TRBJ1-1 and V is TRBV5-6; TRBD1 matches at 10 bases. The germline CDR1 and CDR2 sequences are SGHDT and YYEEEE. V lost 4 bases, J lost 4 bases, and 13 bases stayed unmatched. The length of the CDR3 is 17 residues.